This passage covers 8 T cell receptor beta chains from one sample sequenced in a study of blood T cell repertoires in COVID-19 (dated by TCRdb to the early 2020s). The protocol used for the library was the immunoSEQ multiplex PCR assay. The source is immuneACCESS, and TCRdb retained only in-frame sequences with V and J called. Part of the clones is not carried over; for the studies checked, unresolved V genes explain less than half of this, and the remainder is unexplained. For this sample there are approximately 190,000 clones; roughly 90% appear just once. The ten top clones hold around 6.6% of the sample. What was sequenced was peripheral blood. The receptor set was obtained from a woman in her forties who had recovered from COVID-19.

The rearrangement uses TRBV6-5 and TRBJ1-2; weak D call: TRBD1 (5 bases). CDR1 and CDR2 from the germline V gene are MNHEY and SVGAGI. The CDR3 is 14 residues long. Between the trimmed V and J ends, which lost 5 bases and 4 bases, there was a span of 14 bases. In DNA form, the CDR3 reads TGTGCCAGCAGTCCCTCAGACAGATCCTATGGCTACACCTTC. Translated: CASSPSDRSYGYTF.

The sample holds a few counts of this clone. This chain uses TRBV21-1 with TRBJ2-4; the DNA was not compared with TRBD1, the D call given in the table. TRBV21-1 is tagged as a pseudogene. The CDR3 covers 16 residues. The CDR3 DNA reads TGTGCCAGCAGCGATCGGACAGGTCTAGCCAAAAACATTCAGTACTTC. Translated: CASSDRTGLAKNIQYF.

V and J are TRBV6-1 and TRBJ1-1; TRBD1 might be the D (5 bases). V was shortened by 2 bases and J by 2 bases, with 6 bases between the two germline ends. The germline CDR1 and CDR2 sequences are MNHNS and SASEGT. The length of the CDR3 is 13 residues. In nucleotides, the CDR3 is TGTGCCAGCAGTGAAAGGGGCAACACTGAAGCTTTCTTT. This encodes CASSERGNTEAFF.

The CDR3 is CASSSDGDYGYTF. CDR3 bases: TGCGCCAGCAGCTCGGACGGGGACTATGGCTACACCTTC. The chain uses TRBV5-1 and TRBJ1-2; unclear D gene. Trimming removed 3 bases at V and 3 bases at J, with 9 bases between. CDR3 size: 13 residues. Germline CDR1 is SGHRS and CDR2 is YFSETQ. The full variable domain, rest sourced from reference TRBV5-1 and TRBJ1-2, is KAGVTQTPRYLIKTRGQQVTLSCSPISGHRSVSWYQQTPGQGLQFLFEYFSETQRNKGNFPGRFSGRQFSNSRSEMNVSTLELGDSALYLCASSSDGDYGYTFGSGTRLTVV.

This clone was detected a few times. V usage is TRBV19 and J usage is TRBJ2-2; no reliable D call. Trimming pared 4 bases from V and 2 bases from J, leaving 8 bases between. CDR3 length equals 14 residues. CDR1 and CDR2 from the germline V gene are LNHDA and SQIVND (reference sequence). The CDR3 DNA is TGTGCCAGTAGTAGCGCCCACAACACCGGGGAGCTGTTTTTT. Protein product: CASSSAHNTGELFF.

V is TRBV6-5 and J is TRBJ2-7, with TRBD1 matching over 9 bases. V lost 4 bases and J lost 0; bases outside the gene matches: 4. The V gene's germline CDR1 is MNHEY and CDR2 SVGAGI. The length of the CDR3 is 15 residues. The chain's CDR3 is CASSFVGQGSYEQYF. The CDR3 DNA sequence: TGTGCCAGCAGTTTCGTGGGACAGGGCTCCTACGAGCAGTACTTC.

This chain links TRBV7-8 with TRBJ2-2; 7 nucleotides line up with TRBD2. Trimming at V came to 2 bases and at J to 4 bases, leaving 4 bases not matched to a gene. The CDR3 has 15 residues. The V gene's germline CDR1 is SGHVS and CDR2 FQNEAQ. CDR3 residues: CASSLREGGTGELFF. Written as DNA, the CDR3 is TGTGCCAGCAGCTTAAGGGAGGGCGGCACCGGGGAGCTGTTTTTT.

V and J are TRBV18 and TRBJ1-1; D gene unclear. This CDR3 has 15 residues. In germline, CDR1 is KGHSH, CDR2 LQKENI. Trimming pared 0 bases from V and 6 bases from J, leaving 14 bases between. CDR3 DNA sequence: TGTGCCAGCTCACCACCTGCACAGATTAGCGCTGAAGCTTTCTTT. Translation gives CASSPPAQISAEAFF.